This T cell receptor beta chain was identified during a study of cytomegalovirus exposure and HLA in healthy donors. This CDR3 spans 14 amino acids. V lost 4 bases and J lost 6, with 16 bases in between. Per germline, CDR1 LGHNA and CDR2 YSLEER. The method was immunoSEQ multiplex PCR; TCRdb's version includes in-frame clones alone and lacks a portion of them. The table records fewer than 400,000 clones, roughly 85% of them present only once. The sequenced material came from PBMCs. The V gene is TRBV4-3, the J gene TRBJ2-7; D perhaps matches TRBD1 (5 bases). This clonotype was obtained from a woman aged 18-30 years in good health and CMV-seronegative. CDR3 bases: TGCGCCAGCAGCCTCAACCTCCAGGGCGGCGAGCAGTACTTC. Residues: CASSLNLQGGEQYF.